The 22 T cell receptor beta chains listed next were all sequenced from one sample in a study of identical twins. One entry per CDR3 protein results from TCRdb running MiXCR on the 5' RACE reads. The sample includes a few hundred thousand distinct CDR3 sequences, approximately 8.7% seen only once; the top ten take roughly 8.7%. The specimen sequenced was naive T cells sorted from blood. Every receptor here comes from a woman aged 45-59 years in good health.

Only a few counts were recorded for this clonotype. V is TRBV29-1 and J is TRBJ2-2, with D uncertain. The CDR3 has 13 amino acids. CDR1 is SQVTM, CDR2 ANQGSEA, per germline. Trimming pared 4 bases from V and 3 bases from J, leaving 9 bases between. CDR3 sequence: CSVGGWYTGELFF. The CDR3 DNA follows: TGCAGCGTTGGAGGATGGTACACCGGGGAGCTGTTTTTT.

This clonotype has just a few counts. The gene calls are TRBV7-9 and TRBJ2-4, with D perhaps TRBD1 (6 bases). From germline, CDR1 is SEHNR and CDR2 FQNEAQ (reference sequence). The CDR3 is 20 residues long. CDR3 bases: TGTAGCAGCAGCCGACTGTTTGATGGACAGACCAAGAGGGCCAAAAACATTCAGTACTTC. Its protein is CSSSRLFDGQTKRAKNIQYF.

This clonotype showed up just a few times. This chain joins TRBV6-6 and TRBJ2-1, with 11 positions matching TRBD2. The CDR3 is 19 amino acids. Per the germline V gene, CDR1 is MNHNY and CDR2 is SVGAGI (reference sequence). V shed 6 bases, J shed 4 bases, and the junction held 17 bases outside the gene matches. The CDR3 nucleotides are TGTGCCAGCAGCTATTGGATTAAGACTAGCGGGGTTTATTACAATGAGCAGTTCTTC. Translating gives CASSYWIKTSGVYYNEQFF.

This clonotype came up a few times. CDR3 nucleotide sequence: TGCGCCAGCAGTGCCGGACTAGCGGAGTCCTACGAGCAGTACGTC. Protein product: CASSAGLAESYEQYV. This sequence joins TRBV10-2 and TRBJ2-7; 10 positions agree with TRBD2. This CDR3 comprises 15 residues. The germline V gene encodes CDR1 WSHSY and CDR2 SAAADI. J gave up 1 base and V 4 bases, and 4 bases lay outside the gene matches.

The sample holds a few counts of this clonotype. DNA of the CDR3: TGTGCTAGTGGTTTGGTAGGACAGCCGGAGACCCAGTACTTC. Translating gives CASGLVGQPETQYF. The rearrangement links TRBV12-5 to TRBJ2-5, with a tentative D call TRBD1 (6 bases). V lost 0 bases to trimming and J lost 5 bases, with 10 bases between them. The germline CDR1 and CDR2 sequences are LGHNT and FRNRAP. The CDR3 contains 14 residues.

This clonotype has a count of ten or more. This chain connects TRBV14 to TRBJ2-7; D is unclear. This CDR3 has 11 residues. Germline CDR1 reads SGHDN; CDR2 reads FVKESK. The ends were cut back, 1 base at V and 4 bases at J, with 2 bases in the middle. CDR3 loop: CASSQVYEQYF. The CDR3, as DNA: TGTGCCAGCAGCCAAGTTTACGAGCAGTACTTC.

In its sample, this clonotype was seen many times. V usage is TRBV25-1 and J usage is TRBJ2-7; unclear D gene. The CDR3 consists of 12 residues. Trimming cost V 2 bases and J 4 bases, with 6 bases left between them. Germline CDR1 is MGHDK and CDR2 is SYGVNS. CDR3 protein: CASSESSYEQYF. The CDR3, as DNA: TGTGCCAGCAGTGAAAGTAGTTACGAGCAGTACTTC.

V usage is TRBV2 and J usage is TRBJ2-2; D gene uncertain. The germline V and J ends were trimmed by 6 bases and 6 bases, with 20 bases remaining between them. The CDR3 length is 16 residues. CDR1 is SNHLY, CDR2 FYNNEI, per germline. The CDR3 nucleotides read TGTGCCAGCAGCACAGAAGGGCTGGTGGTATCCGGGGAGCTGTTTTTT. Its translation: CASSTEGLVVSGELFF.

The sample holds a few counts of this clonotype. This rearrangement joins TRBV6-5 to TRBJ2-7; TRBD2 is a possible D gene (6 bases). CDR1 is MNHEY and CDR2 is SVGAGI in the germline V gene. The CDR3 totals 15 residues. Trimming stripped 2 bases from V and 6 bases from J, with 17 bases between. CDR3 in DNA: TGTGCCAGCAGTTACGCGGGGACGGGAACTAGCGAGCAGTACTTC. Its protein product is CASSYAGTGTSEQYF.

The table lists this clonotype with many counts. This chain connects TRBV7-6 to TRBJ1-4; D possibly corresponds to TRBD1 (5 bases). The CDR3 runs 14 residues. The germline gives CDR1 SGHVS, CDR2 FNYEAQ. V was clipped by 2 bases and J by 7 bases, with 11 bases between them. The CDR3 sequence: CASSLTGESEKLFF. The CDR3 DNA reads as TGTGCCAGCAGCTTAACGGGGGAAAGTGAAAAACTGTTTTTT.

The V gene is TRBV5-1, the J gene TRBJ2-1; D call uncertain. Germline CDR1 reads SGHRS; CDR2 reads YFSETQ. Trimming took 6 bases from V and 10 from J, leaving 17 bases between them. This CDR3 is built from 13 residues. The CDR3 protein is CASTTEGLGEQFF. CDR3 bases: TGCGCCAGCACCACCGAAGGGCTTGGGGAGCAGTTCTTC.

This chain uses TRBV20-1 with TRBJ2-1; possible D gene TRBD2, 6 bases. Trimming removed 3 bases at V and 3 bases at J, with 15 bases between. Looked up from germline, CDR1 is DFQATT and CDR2 is SNEGSKA (reference sequence). CDR3 size: 15 residues. CDR3 sequence (DNA): TGCAGTGCTAGGCCCGGGGGTCGAAGCTACAATGAGCAGTTCTTC. It translates to CSARPGGRSYNEQFF.

This clonotype was detected a few times. The V and J genes are TRBV12-3 or TRBV12-4 and TRBJ2-5; 7 bases map to TRBD1. The CDR3 consists of 14 residues. Germline trimming cut 6 bases from V and 1 base from J; bases unmatched to any gene: 5. DNA of the CDR3: TGTGCCAGCAGCCCGGGACAGACCCAAGAGACCCAGTACTTC. It specifies CASSPGQTQETQYF.

In this sample, this clonotype turned up a few times. The rearrangement links TRBV5-1 to TRBJ2-3, with D possibly matching TRBD2 (5 bases). The ends were cut back, 7 bases at V and 0 bases at J, with 9 bases in the middle. The CDR3 runs 13 residues. The germline V gene has CDR1 SGHRS and CDR2 YFSETQ. The CDR3 region is CASGEGSTDTQYF. The CDR3 DNA reads TGCGCCAGCGGTGAGGGAAGCACAGATACGCAGTATTTT.

A few counts support this clonotype. The rearrangement uses TRBV3-1 and TRBJ2-2, with 9 bases that match TRBD2. Germline assignment: CDR1 LGHDT and CDR2 YNNKEL (reference sequence). Trimming removed 4 bases from V and 1 base from J; junction bases left unmatched: 4. The CDR3 loop spans 16 amino acids. The CDR3 bases are TGTGCCAGCAGCCGCGCGGGAGGGCAGAACACCGGGGAGCTGTTTTTT. Protein sequence: CASSRAGGQNTGELFF.

CDR3 in amino acids: CASSSAGGPNNEQFF. The DNA for the CDR3 is TGTGCCAGCAGCTCAGCGGGAGGCCCTAACAATGAGCAGTTCTTC. The genes are TRBV7-3 and TRBJ2-1, with TRBD2 identical over 9 bases. The CDR3 length is 15 residues. The germline gives CDR1 SGHTA, CDR2 FQGTGA. The V and J ends lost 4 bases and 5 bases, in that order; junction bases with no gene match: 6.

This clonotype occurred a few times. The V and J genes are TRBV12-3 or TRBV12-4 and TRBJ2-6; D may correspond to TRBD1 or TRBD2 (5 bases each). The germline V and J ends were trimmed by 3 bases and 0 bases, with 9 bases remaining between them. This CDR3 contains 16 residues. The CDR3 nucleotides are TGTGCCAGCAGTTTTTGGGGGTCCTCTGGGGCCAACGTCCTGACTTTC. Its protein is CASSFWGSSGANVLTF.

Many counts were recorded for this clonotype. The chain couples TRBV15 to TRBJ2-5, with D unclear. The CDR3 sequence is 11 residues long. Germline V gene lookup returns CDR1 LNHNV and CDR2 YYDKDF (reference sequence). V lost 0 bases to trimming and J lost 6 bases, with 2 bases between them. The CDR3 DNA reads as TGTGCCACCAGCAGAGAGCAGACCCAGTACTTC. Protein product: CATSREQTQYF.

This clonotype has a count of ten or more. The rearrangement uses TRBV5-1 and TRBJ2-1; D tentatively fits TRBD1 or TRBD2 (5 bases each). The CDR3 runs 15 residues. V was clipped by 4 bases and J by 4 bases, with 15 bases between them. CDR1 SGHRS and CDR2 YFSETQ come from the germline V gene. CDR3 region: CASSRDLNRYNEQFF. The DNA of the CDR3 is TGCGCCAGCAGCAGGGACCTAAATCGGTACAATGAGCAGTTCTTC.

V usage is TRBV5-6 and J usage is TRBJ1-2; 7 bases align to TRBD1. J was trimmed by 0 bases and V by 4 bases; bases with no gene match: 6. The CDR3 is 15 residues long. CDR1 SGHDT and CDR2 YYEEEE come from the germline V gene. As DNA, the CDR3 is TGTGCCAGCAGCCGACGGACAGGAGCTAACTATGGCTACACCTTC. Protein: CASSRRTGANYGYTF.

This clonotype was found many times. This chain connects TRBV6-6 to TRBJ2-2; 7 nucleotides align to TRBD1. The V gene end was trimmed by 7 bases and the J gene end by 1 base; junction bases not matched to a gene: 6. Germline-derived CDR1 and CDR2 are MNHNY and SVGAGI (reference sequence). The CDR3 has 15 residues. The CDR3 region is CASTRQGGNTGELFF. DNA for the CDR3: TGTGCCAGCACCCGACAGGGTGGGAACACCGGGGAGCTGTTTTTT.

This clonotype turned up a few times. V gene TRBV5-1 combines with J gene TRBJ1-1; perhaps TRBD1 as D (5 bases). Germline V CDR1 and CDR2: SGHRS, YFSETQ. The CDR3 length is 14 residues. V was pared by 3 bases and J by 6 bases, with 15 bases between. Here the CDR3 DNA reads TGCGCCAGCAGCTCCACCGGGGGGGTCTCTGAAGCTTTCTTT. Its protein is CASSSTGGVSEAFF.